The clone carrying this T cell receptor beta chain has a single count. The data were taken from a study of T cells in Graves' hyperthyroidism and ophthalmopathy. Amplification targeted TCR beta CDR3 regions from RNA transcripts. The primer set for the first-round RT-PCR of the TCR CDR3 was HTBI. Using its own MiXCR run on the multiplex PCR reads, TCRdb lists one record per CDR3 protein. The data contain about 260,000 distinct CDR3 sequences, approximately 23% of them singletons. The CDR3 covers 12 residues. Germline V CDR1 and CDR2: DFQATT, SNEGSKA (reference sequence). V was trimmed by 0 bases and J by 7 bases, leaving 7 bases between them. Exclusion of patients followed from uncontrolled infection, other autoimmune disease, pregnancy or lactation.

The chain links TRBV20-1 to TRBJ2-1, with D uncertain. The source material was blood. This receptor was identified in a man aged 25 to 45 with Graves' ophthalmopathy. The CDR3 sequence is CSARDLWNEQFF. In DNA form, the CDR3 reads TGCAGTGCTAGAGATCTATGGAATGAGCAGTTCTTC.